This entry concerns a single TCR beta chain. The antigen remains undetermined. This table comes from immunoSEQ multiplex PCR, and its TCRdb copy is limited to in-frame clones, with some not included. The sample lists 40,000 to 55,000 clones; 88% were seen once. Germline CDR1 SEHNR, CDR2 FQNEAQ (reference sequence). J gave up 5 bases and V 3 bases, and 7 bases lay outside the gene matches. The CDR3 extends over 14 amino acids. These data are taken from a study of OX40 agonist ivuxolimab in advanced cancers. Study-wide context: Participants averaged approximately 60 years of age (range roughly 23 to 90) and were 75% to 90% male. Partial response was recorded in three patients: one hepatocellular carcinoma and two cutaneous melanoma cases. General study points: The study observed clonal expansion of CD4+ and CD8+ blood T cells by week 6 at 0.1 to 3.0 mg/kg. Average numbers of expanded clones were greater in CD8+ T cells than in CD4+.

V and J are TRBV7-9 and TRBJ2-7, with TRBD1 matching 7 bases. The receptor comes from an adult with an advanced solid tumor such as melanoma, head and neck, liver or kidney cancer. The starting material was CD4+ or CD8+ T cells sorted from blood, obtained in a trial of the OX40 agonist ivuxolimab. Here the CDR3 reads CASSLGDRAHEQYF. The CDR3 nucleotides are TGTGCCAGCAGCTTGGGCGACAGGGCTCACGAGCAGTACTTC.